The T cell receptor (beta chain) described here comes from a study of response to subunit inactivated influenza vaccine. The CDR3 extends over 14 amino acids. CDR1 and CDR2 (germline): LGHDT, YNNKEL (reference sequence). V dropped 3 bases and J dropped 3; count of bases not matched to a gene: 3. Only a few counts were recorded for this clonotype. Each CDR3 protein is one row after TCRdb ran MiXCR on the RT-PCR reads. The sample yields roughly 460,000 distinct CDR3 sequences, approximately 11% seen once. This rearrangement joins TRBV3-1 to TRBJ2-7, with 9 nucleotides matching TRBD1. The source material was PBMCs from blood, sampled 40 to 50 days after vaccination. This sequence was found in a man aged 45 to 65 who received an inactivated influenza vaccine. The CDR3 bases are TGTGCCAGCAGCCATGGGGACAGGGTCTACGAGCAGTACTTC. Residues: CASSHGDRVYEQYF.